Shown below are 26 T cell receptor beta chains from a single sample sequenced in a study of T-cell reconstitution after alpha-beta-depleted transplantation in children. Molecular barcoding with unique molecular identifiers was used for the TCRbeta library. Via MiXCR, TCRdb re-called the PCR reads, giving one row per CDR3 protein. The sample gives about 540,000 distinct CDR3 sequences, around 20% of which show up once; roughly 3.3% is in the top ten. This sample comprised PBMCs from the stem cell graft donor, obtained from the stem cell graft. Receptors were obtained from a human donor who donated a stem cell graft to a child with acute lymphoblastic leukemia.

This clonotype was counted between two and nine times. The chain couples TRBV5-1 to TRBJ1-2, with 8 bases identical to TRBD1. This CDR3 comprises 14 residues. CDR1 SGHRS and CDR2 YFSETQ come from the germline V gene. The J segment lost 4 bases and the V segment lost 0 bases, leaving 2 bases of the junction unmatched. The CDR3 sequence is CASSLDQGAYGYTF. CDR3 nucleotides: TGCGCCAGCAGCTTGGATCAGGGGGCCTATGGCTACACCTTC.

The V gene is TRBV21-1, the J gene TRBJ2-3. TRBV21-1 is tagged as a pseudogene. The CDR3 is made up of 20 amino acids. The chain's CDR3 is CASGTMAIPSRKEPKDTQYF. CDR3 nucleotide sequence: TGTGCCAGCGGCACCATGGCCATTCCATCTAGGAAAGAGCCGAAGGATACGCAGTATTTT.

The rearrangement uses TRBV6-1 and TRBJ2-3; 8 nucleotides line up with TRBD1. CDR1 and CDR2 (germline): MNHNS, SASEGT. The CDR3 loop spans 15 amino acids. Trimming at V came to 6 bases and at J to 5 bases, leaving 10 bases not matched to a gene. CDR3 nucleotide sequence: TGTGCCAGCAGAACAGGGGGATTCGTAGGAGATACGCAGTATTTT. This codes for CASRTGGFVGDTQYF.

The rearrangement joins TRBV29-1 to TRBJ1-2; the D gene is possibly TRBD1 (5 bases). Trimming left V 2 bases short and J 4 bases short, with 17 bases between. The CDR3 spans 15 residues. Looked up from germline, CDR1 is SQVTM and CDR2 is ANQGSEA. The CDR3 loop is CSVETAGKYSYGYTF. The DNA for the CDR3 is TGCAGCGTTGAAACGGCAGGGAAGTATAGCTATGGCTACACCTTC.

The gene calls are TRBV4-1 and TRBJ2-7; a weak D match, TRBD1 (6 bases). From germline, CDR1 is MGHRA and CDR2 YSYEKL. Trimming shortened V by 1 base and J by 0 bases, and 16 bases separated the two germline ends. The CDR3 is made up of 17 amino acids. This CDR3 reads CASSQVGRDKSSYEQYF. In nucleotides, the CDR3 is TGCGCCAGCAGCCAAGTGGGACGGGACAAGAGCTCCTACGAGCAGTACTTC.

This clonotype appeared a few times. The J gene is TRBJ1-6, the V gene TRBV10-2; possible D gene TRBD1, 6 bases. Trimming removed 3 bases at V and 12 bases at J, with 12 bases between. There are 13 residues in the CDR3. Germline V gene data show CDR1 as WSHSY and CDR2 as SAAADI. The DNA for the CDR3 is TGCGCCAGCAGTGATGGAGGGGGAGGACCCCTCCACTTT. This codes for CASSDGGGGPLHF.

The chain links TRBV29-1 to TRBJ1-2; D ambiguous. The CDR3 has 12 amino acids. V was pared by 1 base and J by 5 bases, with 8 bases between. Germline V lookup: CDR1 SQVTM, CDR2 ANQGSEA. CDR3 region: CSVEVRAYGYTF. The CDR3 DNA sequence: TGCAGCGTTGAAGTAAGGGCTTATGGCTACACCTTC.

V and J are TRBV5-6 and TRBJ2-1; 10 nucleotides line up with TRBD1. Germline loops: CDR1 SGHDT, CDR2 YYEEEE. Trimming removed 4 bases from V and 6 bases from J; junction bases left unmatched: 13. The length of the CDR3 is 17 residues. This chain's CDR3 is CASSPDRGMGAGNEQFF. DNA of the CDR3: TGTGCCAGCAGCCCGGACAGGGGGATGGGGGCCGGCAATGAGCAGTTCTTC.

The V call is TRBV20-1, the J call TRBJ2-2, with TRBD1 matching over 8 bases. Germline V gives CDR1 DFQATT, CDR2 SNEGSKA (reference sequence). V trimming: 6 bases; J trimming: 1 base; junction bases outside the gene matches: 7. This CDR3 is 15 amino acids long. The CDR3 coding sequence is TGCAGTGCCGCAAGGGGGACAGGGAACACCGGGGAGCTGTTTTTT. This translates into CSAARGTGNTGELFF.

V is TRBV5-5 and J is TRBJ2-5; possible D gene TRBD1, 6 bases. Trimming removed 5 bases at V and 2 bases at J, with 13 bases between. Per the germline V gene, CDR1 is SGHKS and CDR2 is YYEKEE (reference sequence). The length of the CDR3 is 14 residues. This CDR3 reads CASSYYREQETQYF. The CDR3 bases are TGTGCCAGCAGTTACTACAGGGAACAAGAGACCCAGTACTTC.

This clonotype has a handful of counts. This sequence joins TRBV12-3 or TRBV12-4 and TRBJ2-3, with 9 bases aligning to TRBD1. The CDR3 is made up of 14 amino acids. V trimming: 5 bases; J trimming: 4 bases; junction bases outside the gene matches: 4. The CDR3 DNA reads TGTGCCAGCAGTGGACAGGGGTGGTCAGATACGCAGTATTTT. It is translated as CASSGQGWSDTQYF.

This clonotype has only one observation. An end of the junction differs from the germline gene, which may be a read error. This rearrangement joins TRBV20-1 to TRBJ2-1; D might be TRBD1 (6 bases). Germline-derived CDR1 and CDR2 are DFQATT and SNEGSKA (reference sequence). This CDR3 has 13 amino acids. The chain's CDR3 is CSANQGNYIEQFF. The CDR3 region has the DNA TGCAGTGCTAACCAGGGGAACTACATTGAGCAGTTCTTC.

V gene TRBV5-1 combines with J gene TRBJ2-1, with 7 bases that match TRBD2. V was clipped by 4 bases and J by 3 bases; unmatched bases: 4. CDR1 SGHRS and CDR2 YFSETQ come from the germline V gene. The CDR3 contains 14 residues. CDR3 nucleotides: TGCGCCAGCAGCGGACTAGGGGACTACAATGAGCAGTTCTTC. This sequence encodes CASSGLGDYNEQFF.

This clonotype was detected a few times. This rearrangement joins TRBV20-1 to TRBJ1-1, with TRBD1 as a possible D gene (6 bases). The CDR3 has 16 amino acids. Trimming stripped 0 bases from V and 3 bases from J, with 17 bases between. CDR1 and CDR2 (germline): DFQATT, SNEGSKA (reference sequence). CDR3 residues: CSAREQGFLGDTEAFF. CDR3 sequence (DNA): TGCAGTGCTAGAGAACAGGGATTCTTGGGCGACACTGAAGCTTTCTTT.

This clonotype was counted a few times. V gene TRBV6-2 or TRBV6-3 combines with J gene TRBJ2-5, with D tentatively TRBD1 (5 bases). The CDR3 spans 15 residues. CDR1 MNHEY and CDR2 SVGEGT come from the germline V gene. The V end was cut by 2 bases, the J end by 3 bases, with 13 bases between. CDR3 loop: CASSYRPTVKETQYF. The CDR3 coding sequence is TGTGCCAGCAGTTACCGACCGACAGTGAAAGAGACCCAGTACTTC.

This clonotype has just a few counts. The rearrangement links TRBV4-1 to TRBJ2-7, with TRBD1 as a possible D gene (5 bases). Trimming stripped 3 bases from V and 5 bases from J, with 14 bases between. Germline V gives CDR1 MGHRA, CDR2 YSYEKL. The CDR3 loop spans 14 amino acids. CDR3 DNA sequence: TGCGCCAGCAGCCATTGGCAGGGTCCGAACGAGCAGTACTTC. Protein product: CASSHWQGPNEQYF.

This clonotype has more than one count but fewer than ten. This sequence joins TRBV5-1 and TRBJ2-1; D is possibly TRBD2 (7 bases). CDR1 SGHRS and CDR2 YFSETQ come from the germline V gene. CDR3 length equals 17 residues. Between the trimmed V and J ends, which lost 3 bases and 0 bases, there was a span of 16 bases. The DNA of the CDR3 is TGCGCCAGCAGCTGGGGGCCTAGCGGCGGCTCCTACAATGAGCAGTTCTTC. Translated: CASSWGPSGGSYNEQFF.

This clonotype was seen only a few times. The rearrangement links TRBV6-4 to TRBJ2-1; D is unclear. Germline V lookup: CDR1 MRHNA, CDR2 SNTAGT. V gave up 1 base and J gave up 5 bases, with 6 bases separating them. This CDR3 is 13 amino acids long. CDR3 region: CASSDYPDNEQFF. The CDR3 nucleotides are TGTGCCAGCAGTGACTACCCAGACAATGAGCAGTTCTTC.

This clonotype was seen a handful of times. V usage is TRBV5-8 and J usage is TRBJ2-2, with 10 bases lining up with TRBD1. CDR3 length: 15 residues. Germline CDR1 reads SGHTS; CDR2 reads YDEGEE. V shed 5 bases, J shed 7 bases, and the junction held 8 bases outside the gene matches. The CDR3 loop is CASSLTGGGHGELFF. As DNA, the CDR3 is TGTGCCAGCAGTTTGACAGGGGGCGGTCACGGGGAGCTGTTTTTT. The full variable domain, with the rest looked up from reference TRBV5-8 and TRBJ2-2, is EAGVTQSPTHLIKTRGQQATLRCSPISGHTSVYWYQQALGLGLQFLLWYDEGEERNRGNFPPRFSGRQFPNYSSELNVNALELEDSALYLCASSLTGGGHGELFFGEGSRLTVL.

The genes are TRBV5-1 and TRBJ2-1; possibly TRBD1 or TRBD2 for D (5 bases each). The CDR3 totals 15 residues. V was clipped by 0 bases and J by 7 bases, with 14 bases between them. The germline V gene encodes CDR1 SGHRS and CDR2 YFSETQ. CDR3 amino acids: CASSLEGPWGNEQFF. The CDR3 coding sequence is TGCGCCAGCAGCTTGGAGGGGCCTTGGGGGAATGAGCAGTTCTTC.

J is TRBJ2-3 and V is TRBV7-9; 11 nucleotides align to TRBD2. Germline V lookup: CDR1 SEHNR, CDR2 FQNEAQ (reference sequence). Trimming took 4 bases from V and 5 from J; bases not matched to a gene: 5. The CDR3 has 15 amino acids. CDR3 DNA sequence: TGTGCCAGCAGCTCAGGGACTAGCGGTAGAGATACGCAGTATTTT. This gives the protein CASSSGTSGRDTQYF.

This clonotype showed up just a few times. The rearrangement joins TRBV20-1 to TRBJ2-5, with 7 bases aligning to TRBD1. Germline V CDR1 and CDR2: DFQATT, SNEGSKA (reference sequence). CDR3 size: 13 residues. J lost 0 bases, V lost 6 bases, and 4 bases had no gene match. CDR3 coding DNA: TGCAGTGCGCGGACAGGTCACCAAGAGACCCAGTACTTC. Protein product: CSARTGHQETQYF.

This clonotype has a handful of counts. The CDR3 region has the DNA TGTGCCAGCAGTGACGCCCCTGGGGCCACTGAAGCTTTCTTT. It translates to CASSDAPGATEAFF. This chain joins TRBV6-4 and TRBJ1-1; the D gene is possibly TRBD1 (5 bases). Trimming took off 2 bases at V and 4 bases at J, with 11 bases between the two ends. Germline loops: CDR1 MRHNA, CDR2 SNTAGT. CDR3 size: 14 residues.

V and J are TRBV7-9 and TRBJ2-1; no definite D call. Trimming took 4 bases from V and 5 from J, leaving 15 bases between them. The CDR3 loop spans 15 amino acids. Germline V CDR1 and CDR2: SEHNR, FQNEAQ (reference sequence). CDR3 sequence: CASSYPFGWDNEQFF. In DNA, the CDR3 is TGTGCCAGCAGCTACCCGTTTGGATGGGACAATGAGCAGTTCTTC. Supplemented by reference TRBV7-9 and TRBJ2-1, the full variable domain reads DTGVSQNPRHKITKRGQNVTFRCDPISEHNRLYWYRQTLGQGPEFLTYFQNEAQLEKSRLLSDRFSAERPKGSFSTLEIQRTEQGDSAMYLCASSYPFGWDNEQFFGPGTRLTVL.

This clonotype has just a few counts. The J gene is TRBJ2-7, the V gene TRBV7-2, with TRBD1 identical over 11 bases. The J segment lost 4 bases and the V segment lost 3 bases, leaving 8 bases of the junction unmatched. Germline V CDR1 and CDR2: SGHTA, FQGNSA. The CDR3 contains 16 residues. The CDR3 DNA is TGTGCCAGCAGCTTGAACCCCGGGACAGGGGGGTACGAGCAGTACTTC. Its translation: CASSLNPGTGGYEQYF. The entire variable domain, with the rest obtained from reference TRBV7-2 and TRBJ2-7, is as follows: GAGVSQSPSNKVTEKGKDVELRCDPISGHTALYWYRQSLGQGLEFLIYFQGNSAPDKSGLPSDRFSAERTGGSVSTLTIQRTQQEDSAVYLCASSLNPGTGGYEQYFGPGTRLTVT.

This clonotype occurred a few times. The rearrangement joins TRBV3-1 to TRBJ2-7; D is unclear. From germline, CDR1 is LGHDT and CDR2 YNNKEL (reference sequence). This CDR3 is built from 16 residues. Trimming took off 0 bases at V and 5 bases at J, with 17 bases between the two ends. The CDR3 nucleotides read TGTGCCAGCAGCCAAGAATCCGGCAGCCGCGGAAACGAGCAGTACTTC. Its protein product is CASSQESGSRGNEQYF.